This paragraph covers one T cell receptor beta chain sequence. Its specificity is not known. The germline V gene has CDR1 SEHNR and CDR2 FQNEAQ (reference sequence). Trimming removed 5 bases from V and 6 bases from J; junction bases left unmatched: 9. The CDR3 consists of 16 residues. The source of the sample is a study of T cell repertoires in ileal Crohn's disease. Study-level background: Thiopurines (around eleven) or anti-TNF agents (around 17) were given postoperatively to about half.

Study-wide results and limits: Compared with non-smokers, active smokers at surgery showed more clonal expansions. Compared with CD4 T cells, sorted CD8 cells carried more expanded clones.

Assay: immunoSEQ multiplex PCR; the TCRdb copy retains only in-frame clones and omits some. The data show several thousand clones, with roughly four fifths seen just once and 7% to 9.5% held by the top ten. The gene calls are TRBV7-9 and TRBJ2-1; 11 bases agree with TRBD1. The origin of this receptor is an adult with Crohn's disease. The sample comprised ileal tissue. CDR3: CASSGFRDRGFNEQFF. CDR3 coding DNA: TGTGCCAGCAGCGGTTTCCGGGACAGGGGGTTCAATGAGCAGTTCTTC.